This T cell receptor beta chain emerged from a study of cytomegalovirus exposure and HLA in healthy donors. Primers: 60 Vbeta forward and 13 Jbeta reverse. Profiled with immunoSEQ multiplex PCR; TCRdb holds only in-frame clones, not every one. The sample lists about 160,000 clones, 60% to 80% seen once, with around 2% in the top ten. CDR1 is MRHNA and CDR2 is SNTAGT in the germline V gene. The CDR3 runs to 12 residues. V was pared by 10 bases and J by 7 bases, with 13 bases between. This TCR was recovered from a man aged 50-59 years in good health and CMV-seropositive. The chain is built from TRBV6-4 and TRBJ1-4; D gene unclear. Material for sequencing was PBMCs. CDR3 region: CATRPQPEKLFF. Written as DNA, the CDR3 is TGTGCCACTAGACCCCAGCCTGAAAAACTGTTTTTT.